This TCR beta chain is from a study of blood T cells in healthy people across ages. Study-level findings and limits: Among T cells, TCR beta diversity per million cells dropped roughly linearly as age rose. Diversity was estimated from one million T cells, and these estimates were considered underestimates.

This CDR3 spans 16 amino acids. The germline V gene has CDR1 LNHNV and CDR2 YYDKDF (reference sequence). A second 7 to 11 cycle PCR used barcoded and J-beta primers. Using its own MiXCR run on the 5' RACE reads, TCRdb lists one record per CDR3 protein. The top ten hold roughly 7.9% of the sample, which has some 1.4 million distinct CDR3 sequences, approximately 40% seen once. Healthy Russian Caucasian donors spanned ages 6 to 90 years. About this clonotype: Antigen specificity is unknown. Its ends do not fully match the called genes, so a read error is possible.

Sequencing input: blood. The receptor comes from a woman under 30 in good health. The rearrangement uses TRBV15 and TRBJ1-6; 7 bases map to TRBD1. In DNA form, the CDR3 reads TGTGCCGCCAGCAGAGATTTAGACAGGGCGAATTCACCCCTCCACTTT. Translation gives CAASRDLDRANSPLHF. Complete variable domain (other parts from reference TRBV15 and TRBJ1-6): DAMVIQNPRYQVTQFGKPVTLSCSQTLNHNVMYWYQQKSSQAPKLLFHYYDKDFNNEADTPDNFQSRRPNTSFCFLDIRSPGLGDTAMYLCAASRDLDRANSPLHFGNGTRLTVT.